This paragraph reports one TCR beta chain. Its antigen is not known. The source of the sample is a study of cytomegalovirus exposure and HLA in healthy donors. Findings of the study overall: Data from an earlier analysis indicated that most TCR beta V segments were productive either about 90% or about 30% of the time. Later analysis identified a missense DCLRE1C variant that was linked to TCR beta V- and J-gene trimming.

PCR used 60 Vbeta primers and 13 Jbeta primers. Repertoires were generated with immunoSEQ multiplex PCR, while TCRdb's copy carries only in-frame clones and drops some. The table includes about 76,000 clones, around 70% detected once. V shed 2 bases and J 4 bases; nucleotides not matched to a gene: 4. This CDR3 contains 17 residues. The germline V gene encodes CDR1 SGHTA and CDR2 FQGNSA. The J gene is TRBJ1-6, the V gene TRBV7-2; 11 bases are shared with TRBD1. The receptor was isolated from a woman aged 40 to 50 in good health and CMV-seropositive. The specimen sequenced was PBMCs. CDR3 protein: CASSLTGTGGYNSPLHF. The CDR3 DNA follows: TGTGCCAGCAGCTTAACCGGGACAGGGGGATATAATTCACCCCTCCACTTT.